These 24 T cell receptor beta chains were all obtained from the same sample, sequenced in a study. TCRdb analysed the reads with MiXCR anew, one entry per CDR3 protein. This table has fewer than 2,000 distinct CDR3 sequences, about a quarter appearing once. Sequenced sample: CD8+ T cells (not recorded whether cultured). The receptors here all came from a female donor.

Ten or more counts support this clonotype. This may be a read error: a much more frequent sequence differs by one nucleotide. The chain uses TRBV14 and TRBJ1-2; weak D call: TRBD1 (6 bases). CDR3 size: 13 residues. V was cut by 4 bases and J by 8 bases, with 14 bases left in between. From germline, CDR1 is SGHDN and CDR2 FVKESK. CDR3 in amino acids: CASSRRQAPGYTF. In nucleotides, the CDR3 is TGTGCCAGCAGCCGGAGACAGGCACCGGGCTACACCTTC.

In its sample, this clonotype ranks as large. For the CDR3, the DNA is TGTGCCAGCAGCCCGTCGACAGGGGGAAACACTGAAGCTTTCTTT. Translated, it gives CASSPSTGGNTEAFF. The gene calls are TRBV7-9 and TRBJ1-1; 9 bases fit TRBD1. CDR3 size: 15 residues. V gave up 5 bases and J gave up 2 bases; unmatched junction bases: 6. CDR1 is SEHNR, CDR2 FQNEAQ, per germline (reference sequence).

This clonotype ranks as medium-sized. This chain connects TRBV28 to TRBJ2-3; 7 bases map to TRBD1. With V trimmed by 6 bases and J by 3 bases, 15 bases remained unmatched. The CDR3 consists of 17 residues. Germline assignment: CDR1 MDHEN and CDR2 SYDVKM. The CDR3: CASSGHDRVYDTDTQYF. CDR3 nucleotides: TGTGCCAGCAGCGGACACGACAGGGTGTATGATACAGATACGCAGTATTTT.

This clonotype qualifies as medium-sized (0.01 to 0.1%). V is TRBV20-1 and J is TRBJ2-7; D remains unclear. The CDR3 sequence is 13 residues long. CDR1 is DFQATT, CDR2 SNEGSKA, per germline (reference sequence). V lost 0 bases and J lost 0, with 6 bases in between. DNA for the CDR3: TGCAGTGCTAGAGATCCCACCTCCTACGAGCAGTACTTC. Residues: CSARDPTSYEQYF.

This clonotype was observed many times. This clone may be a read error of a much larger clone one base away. The CDR3 here is CASSLGLYEQCF. The DNA of the CDR3 is TGTGCCAGCAGCTTAGGCCTCTACGAGCAGTGCTTC. V gene TRBV13 combines with J gene TRBJ2-7; D ambiguous. Germline CDR1 is PRHDT and CDR2 is FYEKMQ (reference sequence). This CDR3 has 12 amino acids.

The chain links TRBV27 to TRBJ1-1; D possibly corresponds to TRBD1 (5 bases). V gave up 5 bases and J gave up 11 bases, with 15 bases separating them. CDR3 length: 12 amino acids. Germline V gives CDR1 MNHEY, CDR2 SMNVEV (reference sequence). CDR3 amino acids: CASSKQENEAFF. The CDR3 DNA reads TGTGCCAGCAGTAAACAGGAGAATGAGGCTTTCTTT.

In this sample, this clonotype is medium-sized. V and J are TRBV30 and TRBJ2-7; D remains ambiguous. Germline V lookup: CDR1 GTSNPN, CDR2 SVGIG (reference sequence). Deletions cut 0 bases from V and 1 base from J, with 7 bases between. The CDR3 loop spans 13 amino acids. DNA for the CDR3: TGTGCCTGGAGTGTACTTCATTCCTACGAGCAGTACTTC. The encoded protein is CAWSVLHSYEQYF. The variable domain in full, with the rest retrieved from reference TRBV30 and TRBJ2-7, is SQTIHQWPATLVQPVGSPLSLECTVEGTSNPNLYWYRQAAGRGLQLLFYSVGIGQISSEVPQNLSASRPQDRQFILSSKKLLLSDSGFYLCAWSVLHSYEQYFGPGTRLTVT.

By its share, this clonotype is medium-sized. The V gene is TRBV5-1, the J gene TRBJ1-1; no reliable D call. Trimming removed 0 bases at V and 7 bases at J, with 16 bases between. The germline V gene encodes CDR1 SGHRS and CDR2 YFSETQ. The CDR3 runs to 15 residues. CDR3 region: CASSLGLEGWDEAFF. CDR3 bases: TGCGCCAGCAGCTTGGGGTTGGAGGGCTGGGATGAAGCTTTCTTT.

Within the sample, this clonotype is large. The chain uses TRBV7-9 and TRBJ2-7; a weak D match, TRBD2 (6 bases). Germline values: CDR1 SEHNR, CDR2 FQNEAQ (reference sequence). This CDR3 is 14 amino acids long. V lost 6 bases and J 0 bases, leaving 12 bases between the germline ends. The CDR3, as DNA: TGTGCCAGCAGTCCTGACGGGAGCTCCTACGAGCAGTACTTC. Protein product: CASSPDGSSYEQYF.

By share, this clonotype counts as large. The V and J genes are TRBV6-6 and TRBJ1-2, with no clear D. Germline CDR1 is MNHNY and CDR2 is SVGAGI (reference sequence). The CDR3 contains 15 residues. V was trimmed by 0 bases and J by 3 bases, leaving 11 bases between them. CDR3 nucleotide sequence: TGTGCCAGCAGTTACTCGATGGGAGTCGACTATGGCTACACCTTC. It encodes CASSYSMGVDYGYTF.

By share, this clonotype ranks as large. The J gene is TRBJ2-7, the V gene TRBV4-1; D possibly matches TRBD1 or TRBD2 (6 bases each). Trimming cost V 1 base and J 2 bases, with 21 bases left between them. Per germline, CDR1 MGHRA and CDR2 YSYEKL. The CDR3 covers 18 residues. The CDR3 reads CASSQVVVGGRDPYEQYF. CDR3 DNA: TGCGCCAGCAGCCAAGTGGTTGTTGGGGGGCGGGATCCCTACGAGCAGTACTTC.

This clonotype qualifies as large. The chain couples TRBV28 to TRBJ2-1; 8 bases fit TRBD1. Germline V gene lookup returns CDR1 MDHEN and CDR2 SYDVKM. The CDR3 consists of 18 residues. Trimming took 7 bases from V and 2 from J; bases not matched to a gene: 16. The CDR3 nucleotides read TGTGCCAGCAACCCCCTCCTTGGGGCAGGGGGCACCTACAATGAGCAGTTCTTC. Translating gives CASNPLLGAGGTYNEQFF.

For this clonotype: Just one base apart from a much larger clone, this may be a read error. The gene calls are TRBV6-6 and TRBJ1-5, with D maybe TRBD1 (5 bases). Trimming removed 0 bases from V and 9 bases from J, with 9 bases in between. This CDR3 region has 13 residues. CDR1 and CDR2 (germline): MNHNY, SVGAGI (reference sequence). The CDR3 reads CASSYSSGGPQHF. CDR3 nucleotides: TGTGCCAGCAGTTACTCATCCGGGGGGCCCCAGCATTTT.

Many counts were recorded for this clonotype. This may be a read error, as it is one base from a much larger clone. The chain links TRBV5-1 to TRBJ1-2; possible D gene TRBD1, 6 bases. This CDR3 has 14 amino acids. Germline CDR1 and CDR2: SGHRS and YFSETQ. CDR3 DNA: TGCGCCAGCAGCTTGGATCTGGGGGCTCGAGGCTGCACCTTC. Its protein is CASSLDLGARGCTF.

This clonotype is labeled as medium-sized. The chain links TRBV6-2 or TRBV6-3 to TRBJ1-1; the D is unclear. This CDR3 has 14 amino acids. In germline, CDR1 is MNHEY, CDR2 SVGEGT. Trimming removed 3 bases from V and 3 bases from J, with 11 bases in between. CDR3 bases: TGTGCCAGCAGTTATTCCCTTCGATACACTGAAGCTTTCTTT. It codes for CASSYSLRYTEAFF.

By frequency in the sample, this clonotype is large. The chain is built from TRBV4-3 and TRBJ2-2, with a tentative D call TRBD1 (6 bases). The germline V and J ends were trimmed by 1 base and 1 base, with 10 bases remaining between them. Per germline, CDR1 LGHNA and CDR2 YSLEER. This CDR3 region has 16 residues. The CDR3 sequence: CASSQVLQGNTGELFF. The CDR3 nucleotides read TGCGCCAGCAGCCAAGTATTACAGGGGAACACCGGGGAGCTGTTTTTT.

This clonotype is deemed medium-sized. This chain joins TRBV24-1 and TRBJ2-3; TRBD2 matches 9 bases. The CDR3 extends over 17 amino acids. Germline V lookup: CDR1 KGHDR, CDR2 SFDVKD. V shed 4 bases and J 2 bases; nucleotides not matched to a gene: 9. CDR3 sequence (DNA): TGTGCCACCAGTGACCCCCAGCGGGAGGTGAACACAGATACGCAGTATTTT. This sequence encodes CATSDPQREVNTDTQYF.

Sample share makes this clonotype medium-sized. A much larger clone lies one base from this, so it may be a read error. The CDR3 here is CASGRGGGPQHF. CDR3 sequence (DNA): TGTGCCAGCGGGAGGGGTGGTGGCCCCCAGCATTTT. The chain links TRBV9 to TRBJ1-5, with D possibly being TRBD1 (5 bases). CDR1 and CDR2 from the germline V gene are SGDLS and YYNGEE. V gave up 7 bases and J gave up 10 bases, with 15 bases separating them. The CDR3 length is 12 residues.

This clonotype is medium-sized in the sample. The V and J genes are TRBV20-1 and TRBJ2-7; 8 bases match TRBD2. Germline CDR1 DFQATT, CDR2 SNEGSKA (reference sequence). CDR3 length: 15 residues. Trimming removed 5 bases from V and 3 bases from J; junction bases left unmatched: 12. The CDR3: CSALTWGLAGYEQYF. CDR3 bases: TGCAGTGCTCTAACCTGGGGTCTAGCGGGCTACGAGCAGTACTTC.

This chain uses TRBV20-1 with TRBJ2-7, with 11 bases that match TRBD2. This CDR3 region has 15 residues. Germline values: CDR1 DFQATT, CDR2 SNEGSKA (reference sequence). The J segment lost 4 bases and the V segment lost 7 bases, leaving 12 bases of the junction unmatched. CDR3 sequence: CSVIDGLAGGYEQYF. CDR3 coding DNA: TGCAGTGTTATAGATGGTCTAGCGGGAGGTTACGAGCAGTACTTC.

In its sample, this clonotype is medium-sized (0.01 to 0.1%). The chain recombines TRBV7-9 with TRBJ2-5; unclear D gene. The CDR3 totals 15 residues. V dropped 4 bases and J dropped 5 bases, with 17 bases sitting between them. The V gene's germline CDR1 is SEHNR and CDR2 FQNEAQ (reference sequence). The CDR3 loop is CASSSPTLSRETQYF. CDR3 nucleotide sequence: TGTGCCAGCAGCTCCCCTACCCTGTCCCGGGAGACCCAGTACTTC. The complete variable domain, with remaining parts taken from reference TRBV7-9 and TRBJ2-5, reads DTGVSQNPRHKITKRGQNVTFRCDPISEHNRLYWYRQTLGQGPEFLTYFQNEAQLEKSRLLSDRFSAERPKGSFSTLEIQRTEQGDSAMYLCASSSPTLSRETQYFGPGTRLLVL.

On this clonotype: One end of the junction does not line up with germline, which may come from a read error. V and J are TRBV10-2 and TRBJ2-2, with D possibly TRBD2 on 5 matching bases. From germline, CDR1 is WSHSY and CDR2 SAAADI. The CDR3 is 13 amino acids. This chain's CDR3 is CASSVRVNGEPFF. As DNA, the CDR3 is TGCGCCAGCAGTGTGAGGGTCAACGGGGAGCCGTTTTTT.

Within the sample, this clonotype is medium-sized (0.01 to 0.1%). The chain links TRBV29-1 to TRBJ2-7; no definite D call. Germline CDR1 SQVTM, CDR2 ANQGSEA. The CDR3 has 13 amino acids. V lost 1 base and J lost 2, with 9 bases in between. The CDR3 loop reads CSVEGQQTYEQYF. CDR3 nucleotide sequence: TGCAGCGTTGAAGGGCAGCAAACCTACGAGCAGTACTTC.

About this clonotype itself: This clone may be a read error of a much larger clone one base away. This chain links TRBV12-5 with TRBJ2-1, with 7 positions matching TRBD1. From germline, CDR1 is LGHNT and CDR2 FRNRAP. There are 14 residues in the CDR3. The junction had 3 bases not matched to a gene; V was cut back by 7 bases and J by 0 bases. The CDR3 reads CASEQGSSYNEQFF. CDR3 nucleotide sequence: TGTGCTAGTGAACAGGGGAGCTCCTACAATGAGCAGTTCTTC.